This T cell receptor (beta chain) originates from a study of blood T cells in healthy people across ages (dated by TCRdb to about 2015). Regarding the complete study: In model experiments, template switching captured about one uniquely barcoded TCR beta cDNA molecule for every two T cells. Four age groups were formed from the donors: young (average approximately 16 years), middle-aged (approximately 39), aged (62) and long-lived (more than 75). Two additional independent replicas of 1 million unique cDNA reads from the same blood draw were analyzed for two donors (one aged 18 to 30 and one aged 80 or older). To avoid experimental bias, donors of different ages were distributed randomly across sequencing lanes. Age-related changes in TCR beta repertoire diversity were measured in the study by deep sequencing normalized with unique cDNA molecular identifiers.

What the study reported, not specific to this receptor: As age increased, observed TCR beta diversity per million T cells dropped in a roughly linear way, and a significant reduction was already evident by age roughly 36. Compared with the aged group, more naive CD4+ T cells, fewer expanded clones and increased TCR diversity were shown by the long-lived group, suggesting age selection. Since profiling was done on bulk unsorted PBMCs, naive and antigen-experienced compartments could not be conclusively compared. A strong correlation was found between observed TCR beta diversity and the percentage of naive T cells measured by flow cytometry. Estimates of total diversity based on one million sequenced T cells were considered lower bounds and underestimates. Donor CMV infection status was unknown, potentially confounding age-related changes in expanded clonotypes.

The roughly 38 donors, aged 6 to 90 years, were systemically healthy Caucasian individuals from Russia. Each donor gave around 9.5 milliliters of peripheral blood, collected into EDTA-treated Vacutainer tubes. Ficoll-Paque density-gradient centrifugation was used to isolate PBMCs, with at least 7 million obtained per sample. Total RNA, at least 6 micrograms per sample, was extracted from PBMCs with Trizol reagent. Naive CD45RAhigh/CD27high T cell percentages were measured by flow cytometry on a PBMC aliquot from every donor. This clonotype showed up just a few times. The specificity of this receptor is unknown. The limits of the CDR3 on the DNA are not certain, so only TCRdb's listed CDR3 is given. Receptor libraries were prepared by 5' RACE. TCRdb names Illumina HiSeq 2500 as the instrument used. The second PCR ran for roughly 7 to 12 cycles and used a J-beta primer mix along with a sample-barcoded 5' primer. Each TCR beta cDNA molecule received a unique molecular identifier from a template-switch 5' adaptor carrying 12 random nucleotides. At least 2.5 million CDR3-containing paired-end reads were obtained from each sample. All of the RNA was converted into first-strand cDNA using the Mint cDNA synthesis kit, with a TRBC-specific oligonucleotide serving as the primer. After uracil-DNA glycosylase treatment, a first 18-cycle PCR used universal primers M1SS and BC2_uni_R on all cDNA. Processing in the source paper ran as follows. For normalization, 1 million high-quality reads were randomly selected from each sample, with every read carrying a distinct molecular identifier. Reads with shared molecular identifiers were discarded instead of being binned into consensus sequences. MiTCR, with a Q25 quality threshold and the strictest error-elimination algorithm, was used for CDR3 identification, clonotype clustering and error correction. A nonparametric unseen species model with Euler transformation was used to estimate a lower bound on total TCR beta diversity. The public reads were quality trimmed at Q25 with fastp and then assembled into clones with MiXCR by TCRdb, keeping productive beta chains. Identical CDR3 protein sequences are pooled into one entry, listed with their most common genes and DNA. The V and J calls reflect TCRdb's pipeline rather than the authors' work. The sample table records hundreds of thousands of distinct CDR3 sequences; 40% to 50% of these occur just once. In total, the top ten clones hold approximately 19% of the sample.

CDR1 is given as MNHNY and CDR2 as SVGAGI, both from the germline V gene (reference sequence). Reading from cysteine to phenylalanine, the CDR3 counts 13 amino acids. Material: blood. Rearrangement joined TRBV6-6 to TRBJ1-2. This TCR came from a man between 60 and 70 years old in good health. CDR3 sequence: CASSTSSGNGYTF.